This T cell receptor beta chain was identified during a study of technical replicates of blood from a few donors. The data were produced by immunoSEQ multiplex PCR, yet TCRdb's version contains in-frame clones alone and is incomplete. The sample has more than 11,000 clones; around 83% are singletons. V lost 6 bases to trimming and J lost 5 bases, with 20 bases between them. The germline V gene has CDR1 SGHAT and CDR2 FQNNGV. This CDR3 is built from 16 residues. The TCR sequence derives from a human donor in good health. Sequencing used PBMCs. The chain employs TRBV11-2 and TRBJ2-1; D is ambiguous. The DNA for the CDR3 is TGTGCCAGCAGATTTCCGGGTCGACGCCTTGACAATGAGCAGTTCTTC. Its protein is CASRFPGRRLDNEQFF.